This T cell receptor beta chain was sequenced for a study of cytomegalovirus exposure and HLA in healthy donors. It was with 60 Vbeta and 13 Jbeta primers that the PCR ran. Assay used: immunoSEQ multiplex PCR; TCRdb lists only in-frame clones, some missing. Its listing shows some 200,000 clones. The germline gives CDR1 SGHRS, CDR2 YFSETQ. V was clipped by 0 bases and J by 7 bases, with 10 bases between them. The CDR3 contains 14 residues. A remark on this clone: Its antigen is currently unknown.

Whole-study findings and limits: Later analysis suggested most CMV-associated TCR beta chains were HLA-restricted. Presence/absence analyses assumed roughly uniform sequencing depth across donors, which may not hold. Some V segments (TRBV6-2 and TRBV6-3 among them) were excluded as indistinguishable. The authors later linked a missense DCLRE1C variant to TCR beta V- and J-gene trimming.

The sequenced material came from PBMCs. The TCR sequence derives from a man aged 25-45 years in good health and CMV-seronegative. The rearrangement joins TRBV5-1 to TRBJ2-2, with D perhaps matching TRBD1 (6 bases). The CDR3 region has the DNA TGCGCCAGCAGCTTGGAGGGGGTTGGCGGGGAGCTGTTTTTT. The encoded protein is CASSLEGVGGELFF.